This TCR beta chain was observed in a study of T-cell reconstitution after alpha-beta-depleted transplantation in children. TCRbeta library construction was performed incorporating unique molecular identifiers. TCRdb reanalysed the PCR reads using MiXCR and keeps one entry per CDR3 protein. The table lists hundreds of thousands of distinct CDR3 sequences, around an eighth of them singletons. The receptor comes from a human donor who donated a stem cell graft to a child with combined immunodeficiency. Specimen: PBMCs from the stem cell graft donor, collected from the stem cell graft.

In nucleotides, the CDR3 is TGTGCCAGCAGCTCCGGGACAGGGTTGGCCCCCAACAATGAGCAGTTCTTC. Its translation is CASSSGTGLAPNNEQFF. This chain joins TRBV12-3 or TRBV12-4 and TRBJ2-1; 9 bases match TRBD1. Trimming removed 6 bases from V and 5 bases from J; junction bases left unmatched: 14. The CDR3 is 17 residues long.